The sequence of this T cell receptor (beta chain) was determined in a study of blood T cell repertoires in COVID-19. Overall study: Acute and convalescent COVID-19 samples came from the United States, Italy and Spain. Nucleic acid was either cDNA or gDNA, and it came from T cells, B-cell-depleted T cells, or PBMCs.

As originally analysed: Estimation of nucleated cell counts relied on the amplification of reference gene primers. TCRdb's copy holds only in-frame clones and misses some; the assay was immunoSEQ multiplex PCR. The DNA gave D and trimming, while V, J and clone size come from that table. Here the sample spans under 250,000 clones, 86% being singletons. The CDR3 runs 16 residues. Germline-derived CDR1 and CDR2 are LGHNA and YNFKEQ. V lost 5 bases and J lost 4; bases outside the gene matches: 10. The receptor was derived from a woman aged 55-70 years who had recovered from COVID-19. V and J are TRBV4-2 and TRBJ1-3, with 8 bases matching TRBD1. The sequenced sample was peripheral blood. CDR3 DNA sequence: TGTGCCAGCAGCACCGAGGTGACAGGGGTAGGAAACACCATATATTTT. As protein: CASSTEVTGVGNTIYF.